This T cell receptor beta chain emerged from a study of identical twins. This CDR3 has 11 residues. With 5 bases removed from V and 5 bases from J, the gap between germline ends came to 9 bases. Germline CDR1 DFQATT, CDR2 SNEGSKA (reference sequence). MiXCR was run by TCRdb on the 5' RACE reads, yielding one entry per CDR3 protein. Counted here are 500,000 to 550,000 distinct CDR3 sequences, roughly 21% occurring once; the ten biggest clones make up 0.91%. This clonotype was seen a few times. The same specimen was also included in a second study, on T cells expressing NK-cell markers.

Material for sequencing was CD4+ T cells sorted from blood. The TCR comes from a woman under 30 in good health. The chain is built from TRBV20-1 and TRBJ1-2; D call uncertain. The CDR3 here is CSAGDMYGYTF. The CDR3 DNA sequence: TGCAGTGCTGGCGACATGTATGGCTACACCTTC.